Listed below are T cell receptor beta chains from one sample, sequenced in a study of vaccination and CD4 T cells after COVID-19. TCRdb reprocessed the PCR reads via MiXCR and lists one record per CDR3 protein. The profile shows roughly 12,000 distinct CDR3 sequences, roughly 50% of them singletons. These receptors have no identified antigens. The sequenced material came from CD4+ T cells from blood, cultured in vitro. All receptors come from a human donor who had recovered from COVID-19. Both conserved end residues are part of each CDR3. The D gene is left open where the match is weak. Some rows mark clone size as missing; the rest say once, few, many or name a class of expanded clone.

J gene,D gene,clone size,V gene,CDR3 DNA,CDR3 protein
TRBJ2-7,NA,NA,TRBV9,TGTGCCAGCAGTCCCGGTAGGACCTCTTCCTACGAGCAGTACTTC,CASSPGRTSSYEQYF
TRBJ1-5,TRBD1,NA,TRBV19,TGTGCCAGTACCAATACTCGGACAGGGAGTATTCAGCCCCAGCATTTT,CASTNTRTGSIQPQHF
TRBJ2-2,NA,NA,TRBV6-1,TGTGCCAGCAGGATTCAAAGGGGGGAGCTGTTTTTT,CASRIQRGELFF
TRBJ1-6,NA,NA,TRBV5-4,TGTGCCAGCAGCTTGGACACTTCACCCCTCCACTTT,CASSLDTSPLHF
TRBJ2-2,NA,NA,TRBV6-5,TGTGCCAGCAGTTACTCGGGTGGTACCGGGGAGCTGTTTTTT,CASSYSGGTGELFF
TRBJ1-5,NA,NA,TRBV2,TGTGCCAGCAGTGATGGGGAGGCCAGCAATCAGCCCCAGCATTTT,CASSDGEASNQPQHF
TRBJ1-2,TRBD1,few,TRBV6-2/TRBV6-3,TGTGCCAGCAGTTACTATCCGGACAGGGGGACGTATGGCTACACCTTC,CASSYYPDRGTYGYTF
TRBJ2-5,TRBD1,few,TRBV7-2,TGTGCCAGCAGCCTGGGACAGCAAGAGACCCAGTACTTC,CASSLGQQETQYF
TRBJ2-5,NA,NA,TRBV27,TGTGCCAGCAGTTGGTCAGGGGAATACGGGACCCAGTACTTC,CASSWSGEYGTQYF
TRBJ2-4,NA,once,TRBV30,TGTGCCTGGAGTGTACCGATCACACACAGGGCGTACATTCAGTACTTC,CAWSVPITHRAYIQYF
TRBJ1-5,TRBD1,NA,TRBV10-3,TGTGCCATCAGTGACCAGACAGGGGGCAATCAGCCCCAGCATTTT,CAISDQTGGNQPQHF
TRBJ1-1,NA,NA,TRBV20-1,TGCAGTGCTGATAAGAAACGGACCTTGGGGCCGTTTGAAGCTTTCTTT,CSADKKRTLGPFEAFF
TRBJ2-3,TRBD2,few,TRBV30,TGTGCCTGGAGAGCCGCTAGCGGGAGCACAGATACGCAGTATTTT,CAWRAASGSTDTQYF
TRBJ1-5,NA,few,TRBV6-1,TGTGCCAGCAGTGAAAGGTGGAGGGGATGGGTAACGGGCAATCAGCCCCAGCATTTT,CASSERWRGWVTGNQPQHF
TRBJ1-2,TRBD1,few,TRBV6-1,TGTGCCAGCAGTGAAACCGGGGACAGGGTTTTTGGCTACACCTTC,CASSETGDRVFGYTF
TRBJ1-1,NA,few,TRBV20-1,TGCAGTGCTAGCCCCCCAGGCATGAACACTGAAGCTTTCTTT,CSASPPGMNTEAFF
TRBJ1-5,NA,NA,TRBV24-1,TGTGCCACCAGTGATTTGTTCGGGGATAGCAATCAGCCCCAGCATTTT,CATSDLFGDSNQPQHF
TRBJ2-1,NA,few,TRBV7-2,TGTGCCAGCAGCTCCGTAAGGGGTCATCAGTTCTTC,CASSSVRGHQFF
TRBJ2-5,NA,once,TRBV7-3,TGTGCCAGCAGCTTGACCCGGGACACCCACGAGACCCAGTACTTC,CASSLTRDTHETQYF
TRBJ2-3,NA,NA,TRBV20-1,TGCAGTGCTAGAGACCTCGGCACAGATACGCAGTATTTT,CSARDLGTDTQYF
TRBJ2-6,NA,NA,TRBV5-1,TGCGCCAGCAGCTTGTCGGCAGTCTCTGGGGCCAACGTCCTGACTTTC,CASSLSAVSGANVLTF
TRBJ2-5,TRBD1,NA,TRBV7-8,TGTGCCAGCAGTCCGGGACAGGTTATTGAGACCCAGTACTTC,CASSPGQVIETQYF
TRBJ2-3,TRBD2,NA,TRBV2,TGTGCCAGCAGCGCACTAGCGGGAGGAGCAGATACGCAGTATTTT,CASSALAGGADTQYF
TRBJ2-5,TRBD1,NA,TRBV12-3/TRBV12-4,TGTGCCAGCAGTTTAGGGGTTAGACAGGGCCAGTCCCAAGAGACCCAGTACTTC,CASSLGVRQGQSQETQYF
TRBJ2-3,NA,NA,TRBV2,TGTGCCAGCAGTAGAGACAGGTTCACAGATACGCAGTATTTT,CASSRDRFTDTQYF
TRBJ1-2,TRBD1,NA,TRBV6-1,TGTGCCAGCAGCCCGGGACAGATCAAATATGGCTGCACCTTC,CASSPGQIKYGCTF
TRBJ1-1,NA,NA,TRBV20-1,TGCAGTGCTAGAGTATCCACAGGTTCTCTCGAAGCTTTCTTT,CSARVSTGSLEAFF
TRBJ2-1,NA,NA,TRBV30,TGTGCCTGGAGTGTACACCTTCGCCGGGCCCTCGGTCGGGAGCAGTTCTTC,CAWSVHLRRALGREQFF
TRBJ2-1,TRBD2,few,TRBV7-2,TGTGCCAGCAGAAGACCCCCTAGCGGGAGGAGGAATGAGCAGTTCTTC,CASRRPPSGRRNEQFF
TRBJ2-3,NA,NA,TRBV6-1,TGTGCCAGCAGTGGCTACCCTAAGGCGGATACGCAGTATTTT,CASSGYPKADTQYF
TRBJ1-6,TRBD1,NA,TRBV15,TGTGCCACCAGCGACCGGGACAGGGGCGTTTCACCCCTCCACTTT,CATSDRDRGVSPLHF
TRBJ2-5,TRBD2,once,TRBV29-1,TGCAGCGCTAAGCGGGGCGCCCAAGAGACCCAGTACTTC,CSAKRGAQETQYF
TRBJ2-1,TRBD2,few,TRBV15,TGTGCCACCAGCCCCCAGCGGGAGTACAATGAGCAGTTCTTC,CATSPQREYNEQFF
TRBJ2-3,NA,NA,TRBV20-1,TGCAGTGCTAGTTTGCTGGCCGCACCAGATACGCAGTATTTT,CSASLLAAPDTQYF
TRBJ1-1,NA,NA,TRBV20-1,TGCAGTGCTCTCCGTGAAGTGAACACTGAAGCTTTCTTT,CSALREVNTEAFF
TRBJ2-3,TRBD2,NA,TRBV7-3,TGTGCCAGCAGCTTAAGACTAGCGGGAGAGAAGGAGGGTACGCAGTATTTT,CASSLRLAGEKEGTQYF
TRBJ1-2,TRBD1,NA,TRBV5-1,TGCGCCAGCAGCTGGACAGGGGGCGTAGACTATGGCTACACCTTC,CASSWTGGVDYGYTF